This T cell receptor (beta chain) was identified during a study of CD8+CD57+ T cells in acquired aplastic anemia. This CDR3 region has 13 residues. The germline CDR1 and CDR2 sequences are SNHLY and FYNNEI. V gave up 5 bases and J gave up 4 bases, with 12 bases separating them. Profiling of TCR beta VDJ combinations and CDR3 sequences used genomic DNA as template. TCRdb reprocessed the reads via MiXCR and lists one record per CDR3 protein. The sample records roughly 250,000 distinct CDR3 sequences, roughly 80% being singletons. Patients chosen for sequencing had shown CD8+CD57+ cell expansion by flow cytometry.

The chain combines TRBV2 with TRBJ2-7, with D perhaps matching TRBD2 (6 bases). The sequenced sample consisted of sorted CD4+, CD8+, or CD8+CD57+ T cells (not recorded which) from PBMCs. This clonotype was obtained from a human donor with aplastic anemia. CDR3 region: CASSSRREYEQYF. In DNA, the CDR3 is TGTGCCAGCAGTTCGAGACGGGAGTACGAGCAGTACTTC.